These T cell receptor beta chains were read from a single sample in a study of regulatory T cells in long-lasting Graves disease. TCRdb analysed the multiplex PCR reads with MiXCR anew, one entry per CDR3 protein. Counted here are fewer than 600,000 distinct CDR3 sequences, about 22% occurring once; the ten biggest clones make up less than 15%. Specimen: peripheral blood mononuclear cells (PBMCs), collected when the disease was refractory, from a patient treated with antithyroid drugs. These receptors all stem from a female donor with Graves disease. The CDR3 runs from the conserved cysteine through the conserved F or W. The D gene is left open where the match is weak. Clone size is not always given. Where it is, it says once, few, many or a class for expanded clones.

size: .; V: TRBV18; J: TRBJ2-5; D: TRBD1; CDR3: CASSPIYRGKETQYF; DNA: TGTGCCAGCTCACCGATTTACAGGGGAAAAGAGACCCAGTACTTC
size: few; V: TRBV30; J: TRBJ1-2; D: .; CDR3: CAWTGEENGYTF; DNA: TGTGCCTGGACAGGGGAGGAGAATGGCTACACCTTC
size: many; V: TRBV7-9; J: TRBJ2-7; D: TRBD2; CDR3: CASSSSGGTYEQYF; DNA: TGTGCCAGCAGCTCTAGCGGGGGGACCTACGAGCAGTACTTC
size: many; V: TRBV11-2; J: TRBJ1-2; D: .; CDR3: CASSLTTAYGYTF; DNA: TGTGCCAGCAGCTTGACCACAGCCTATGGCTACACCTTC
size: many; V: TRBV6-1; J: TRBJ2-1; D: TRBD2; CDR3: CASSRLASYNEQFF; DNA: TGTGCCAGCAGTAGACTAGCCTCCTACAATGAGCAGTTCTTC
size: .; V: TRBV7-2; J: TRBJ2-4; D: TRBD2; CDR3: CASSLFPGSGTEWDF; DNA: TGTGCCAGCAGCTTATTCCCGGGTAGCGGGACCGAATGGGACTTC
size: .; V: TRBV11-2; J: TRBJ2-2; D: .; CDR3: CASRVDSLGNTGELFF; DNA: TGTGCCAGCAGGGTAGACAGCTTAGGGAACACCGGGGAGCTGTTTTTT
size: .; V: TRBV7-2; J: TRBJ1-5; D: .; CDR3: CASSQNLDRNQPQHF; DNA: TGTGCCAGCAGCCAGAACCTTGACAGGAATCAGCCCCAGCATTTT
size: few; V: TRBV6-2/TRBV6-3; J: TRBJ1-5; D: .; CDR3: CASSYLENQPQHF; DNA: TGTGCCAGCAGTTACCTGGAGAATCAGCCCCAGCATTTT
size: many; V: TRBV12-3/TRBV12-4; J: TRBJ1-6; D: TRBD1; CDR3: CASSPRQGTENSPLHF; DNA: TGTGCCAGCAGTCCCCGACAAGGGACAGAGAATTCACCCCTCCACTTT
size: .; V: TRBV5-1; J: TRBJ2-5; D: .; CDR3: CASSSWSPGEETQYF; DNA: TGCGCCAGCAGCAGTTGGTCTCCGGGAGAAGAGACCCAGTACTTC
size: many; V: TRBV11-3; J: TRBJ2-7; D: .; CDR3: CASSLGDGAYEQYF; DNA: TGTGCCAGCAGCTTAGGGGACGGGGCCTACGAGCAGTACTTC
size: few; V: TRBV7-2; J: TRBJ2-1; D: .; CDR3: CASSHPGPGNEQFF; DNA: TGTGCCAGCAGCCACCCCGGCCCTGGCAATGAGCAGTTCTTC
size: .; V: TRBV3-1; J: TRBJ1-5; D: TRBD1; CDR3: CASSQRTGGQPQHF; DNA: TGTGCCAGCAGCCAACGGACAGGGGGCCAGCCCCAGCATTTT
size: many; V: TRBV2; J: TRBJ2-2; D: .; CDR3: CASSEARYTNTGELFF; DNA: TGTGCCAGCAGTGAAGCTAGGTATACGAACACCGGGGAGCTGTTTTTT
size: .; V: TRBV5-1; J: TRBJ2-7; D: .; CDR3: CASRLTVSGGVEQYF; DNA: TGCGCCAGCAGGCTTACTGTGTCTGGAGGGGTCGAGCAGTACTTC
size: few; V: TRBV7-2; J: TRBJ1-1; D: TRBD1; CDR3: CASSSPGGRTEAFF; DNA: TGTGCCAGCAGCTCCCCAGGGGGCCGGACTGAAGCTTTCTTT
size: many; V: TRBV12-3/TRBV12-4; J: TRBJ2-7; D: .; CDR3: CASSTRSYEQYF; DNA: TGTGCCAGCAGTACCCGCTCCTACGAGCAGTACTTC
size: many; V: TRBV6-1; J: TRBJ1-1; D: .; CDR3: CASIPGAGTEAFF; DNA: TGTGCCAGCATACCGGGGGCGGGCACTGAAGCTTTCTTT
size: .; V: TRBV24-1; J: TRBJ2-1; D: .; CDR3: CATSAGAYRHNEQFF; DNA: TGTGCCACCAGTGCAGGGGCCTATAGACACAATGAGCAGTTCTTC
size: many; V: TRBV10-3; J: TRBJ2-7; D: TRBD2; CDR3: CAISPGTREQYF; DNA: TGTGCCATCAGTCCCGGGACTAGGGAGCAGTACTTC
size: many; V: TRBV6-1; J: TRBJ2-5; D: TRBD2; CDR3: CASSRLAGRRQYF; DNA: TGTGCCAGCAGTCGACTAGCCGGGAGGCGCCAGTACTTC
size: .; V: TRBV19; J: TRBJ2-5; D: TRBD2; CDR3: CASSPLVGRAQETQYF; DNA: TGTGCCAGTAGTCCCCTAGTCGGGAGGGCCCAAGAGACCCAGTACTTC
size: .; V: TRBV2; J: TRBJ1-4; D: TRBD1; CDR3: CASSGQGGPNEKLFF; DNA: TGTGCCAGCAGTGGACAGGGAGGACCTAATGAAAAACTGTTTTTT
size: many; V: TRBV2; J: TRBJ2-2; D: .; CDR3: CATTGTRFSGELFF; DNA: TGTGCCACTACCGGGACTCGGTTCTCCGGGGAGCTGTTTTTT
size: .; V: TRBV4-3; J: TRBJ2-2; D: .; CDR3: CASSQVGVTGELFF; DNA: TGCGCCAGCAGCCAAGTCGGGGTGACCGGGGAGCTGTTTTTT
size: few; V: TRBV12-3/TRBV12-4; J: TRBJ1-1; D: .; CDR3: CASNREGGEAFF; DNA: TGTGCCAGCAACCGAGAGGGAGGGGAAGCTTTCTTT
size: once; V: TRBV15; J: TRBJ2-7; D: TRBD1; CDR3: CATSPDRGIYEQYF; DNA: TGTGCCACCAGTCCGGACAGGGGGATCTACGAGCAGTACTTC
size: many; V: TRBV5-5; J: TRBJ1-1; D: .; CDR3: CASSPRPFLHTEAFF; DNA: TGTGCCAGCAGCCCCCGTCCATTCCTTCACACTGAAGCTTTCTTT
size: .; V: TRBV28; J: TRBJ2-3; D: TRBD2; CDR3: CASSLTSGTDTQYF; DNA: TGTGCCAGCAGCTTGACTAGCGGCACAGATACGCAGTATTTT
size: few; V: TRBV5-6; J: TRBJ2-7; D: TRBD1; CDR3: CASSSGDRVGEQYF; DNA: TGTGCCAGCAGCTCCGGGGACAGGGTGGGCGAGCAGTACTTC
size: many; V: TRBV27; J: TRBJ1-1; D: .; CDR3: CASKGPPRENTEAFF; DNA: TGTGCCAGCAAGGGTCCCCCGCGAGAGAACACTGAAGCTTTCTTT
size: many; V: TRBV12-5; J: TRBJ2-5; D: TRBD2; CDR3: CASGFSRLAGDQETQYF; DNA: TGTGCTAGTGGTTTCTCCCGACTAGCGGGAGACCAAGAGACCCAGTACTTC
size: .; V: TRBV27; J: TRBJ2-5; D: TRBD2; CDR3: CASKRLAGDGETQYF; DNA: TGTGCCAGCAAGAGACTAGCGGGAGATGGAGAGACCCAGTACTTC
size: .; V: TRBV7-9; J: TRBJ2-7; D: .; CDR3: CASSLAGDLAYEQYF; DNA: TGTGCCAGCAGCTTAGCAGGGGATTTGGCCTACGAGCAGTACTTC
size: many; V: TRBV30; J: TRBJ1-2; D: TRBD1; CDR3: CAWSKGTDYGYTF; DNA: TGTGCCTGGAGTAAAGGGACAGACTATGGCTACACCTTC
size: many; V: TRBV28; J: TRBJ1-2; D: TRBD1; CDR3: CASSYHRGRNYGYTF; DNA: TGTGCCAGCAGTTACCACAGGGGGCGAAACTATGGCTACACCTTC
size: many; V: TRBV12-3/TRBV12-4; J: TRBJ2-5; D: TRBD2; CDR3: CASTPGLAGGYQETQYF; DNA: TGTGCCAGCACTCCCGGACTAGCGGGGGGGTACCAAGAGACCCAGTACTTC
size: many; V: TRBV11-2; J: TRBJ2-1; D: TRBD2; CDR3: CASSLLRGGYNEQFF; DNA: TGTGCCAGCAGCTTATTGCGGGGGGGTTACAATGAGCAGTTCTTC
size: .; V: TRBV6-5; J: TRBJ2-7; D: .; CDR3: CASSYTGMVVSYEQYF; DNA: TGTGCCAGCAGTTATACGGGAATGGTTGTTTCCTACGAGCAGTACTTC
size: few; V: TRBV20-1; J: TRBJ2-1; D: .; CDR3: CSARRGSLMNEQFF; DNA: TGCAGTGCTAGAAGGGGTTCCCTCATGAATGAGCAGTTCTTC
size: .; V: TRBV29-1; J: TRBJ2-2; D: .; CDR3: CSATNYKNTGELFF; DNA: TGCAGCGCCACAAACTATAAGAACACCGGGGAGCTGTTTTTT
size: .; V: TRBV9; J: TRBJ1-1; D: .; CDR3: CASSVVGGDGAFF; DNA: TGTGCCAGCAGCGTAGTCGGAGGGGACGGCGCTTTCTTT
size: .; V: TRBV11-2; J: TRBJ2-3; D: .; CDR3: CASSLNSWEADTQYF; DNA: TGTGCCAGCAGCTTAAATAGTTGGGAGGCAGATACGCAGTATTTT
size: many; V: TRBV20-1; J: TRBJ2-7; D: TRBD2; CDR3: CSATPGLAYEQYF; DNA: TGCAGTGCTACGCCAGGACTAGCGTACGAGCAGTACTTC
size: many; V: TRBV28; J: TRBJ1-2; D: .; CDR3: CASSANGGYTF; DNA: TGTGCCAGCAGTGCTAACGGTGGCTACACCTTC
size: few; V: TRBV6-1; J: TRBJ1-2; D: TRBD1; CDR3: CASRKLGGQDVYGYTF; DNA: TGTGCCAGCAGGAAACTAGGGGGACAGGATGTCTATGGCTACACCTTC
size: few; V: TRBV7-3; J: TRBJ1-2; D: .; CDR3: CASSLTRDGDGYTF; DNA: TGTGCCAGCAGCCTTACCCGGGACGGAGATGGCTACACCTTC
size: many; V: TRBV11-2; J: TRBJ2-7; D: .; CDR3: CASSLTSDRSSSYEQYF; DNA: TGTGCCAGCAGCCTCACAAGCGACAGGTCCAGCTCCTACGAGCAGTACTTC
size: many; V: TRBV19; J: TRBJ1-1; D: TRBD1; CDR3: CASSDRVFTEAFF; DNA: TGTGCCAGTAGCGACAGGGTTTTCACTGAAGCTTTCTTT
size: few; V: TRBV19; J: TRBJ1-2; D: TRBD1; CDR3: CASSIAGQGLTRYTF; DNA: TGTGCCAGTAGTATAGCGGGACAGGGATTAACCCGCTACACCTTC
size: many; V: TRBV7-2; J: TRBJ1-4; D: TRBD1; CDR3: CASSGQQGTNEKLFF; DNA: TGTGCCAGCAGCGGCCAACAGGGGACGAATGAAAAACTGTTTTTT
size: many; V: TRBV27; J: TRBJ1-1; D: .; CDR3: CASSRYRGNTEAFF; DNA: TGTGCCAGCAGTCGTTATCGGGGCAACACTGAAGCTTTCTTT
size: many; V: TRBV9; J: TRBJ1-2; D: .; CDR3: CASSVSGTFGYTF; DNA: TGTGCCAGCAGCGTTTCCGGGACCTTCGGCTACACCTTC
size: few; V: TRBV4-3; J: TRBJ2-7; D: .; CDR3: CASSRGLSGVEQYF; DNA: TGCGCCAGCAGCCGCGGACTATCGGGGGTAGAGCAGTACTTC
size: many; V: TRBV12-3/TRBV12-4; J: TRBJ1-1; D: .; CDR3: CASSLWDRVNTEAFF; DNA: TGTGCCAGCAGTTTATGGGACCGCGTGAACACTGAAGCTTTCTTT
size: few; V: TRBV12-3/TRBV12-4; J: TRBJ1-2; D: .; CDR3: CASSSSLRGNYGYTF; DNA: TGTGCCAGCAGCTCATCCCTTCGGGGTAACTATGGCTACACCTTC